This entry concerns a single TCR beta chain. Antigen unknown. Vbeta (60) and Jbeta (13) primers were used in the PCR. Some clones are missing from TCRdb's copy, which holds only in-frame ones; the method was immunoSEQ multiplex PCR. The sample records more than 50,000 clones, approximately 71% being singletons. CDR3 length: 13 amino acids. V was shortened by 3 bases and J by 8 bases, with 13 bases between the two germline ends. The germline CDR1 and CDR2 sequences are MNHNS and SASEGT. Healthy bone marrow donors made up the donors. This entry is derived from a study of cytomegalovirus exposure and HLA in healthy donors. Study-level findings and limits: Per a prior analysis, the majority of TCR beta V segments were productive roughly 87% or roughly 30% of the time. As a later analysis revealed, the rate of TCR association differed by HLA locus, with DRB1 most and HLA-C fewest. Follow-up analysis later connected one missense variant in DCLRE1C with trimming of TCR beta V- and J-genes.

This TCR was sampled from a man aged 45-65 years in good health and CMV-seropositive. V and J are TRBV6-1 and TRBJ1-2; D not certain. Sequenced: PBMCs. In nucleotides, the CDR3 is TGTGCCAGCAGTGAGGGAGGACGCTGGGGCTACACCTTC. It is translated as CASSEGGRWGYTF.